This passage covers 32 T cell receptor beta chains from one sample sequenced in a study of T-cell reconstitution after alpha-beta-depleted transplantation in children. Preparing the TCRbeta library involved the use of unique molecular identifiers. TCRdb analysed the PCR reads with MiXCR anew, one entry per CDR3 protein. The sample holds some 72,000 distinct CDR3 sequences, about 7% seen once. Specimen: PBMCs from the stem cell graft donor, collected from the stem cell graft. The source is a human donor who donated a stem cell graft to a child with acute lymphoblastic leukemia.

In this sample, this clonotype turned up many times. The chain is built from TRBV3-1 and TRBJ1-3; D is unclear. There are 14 residues in the CDR3. Germline CDR1 reads LGHDT; CDR2 reads YNNKEL (reference sequence). V lost 8 bases to trimming and J lost 0 bases, with 11 bases between them. The CDR3, as DNA: TGTGCCAGCCGAACGGATAGCTCTGGAAACACCATATATTTT. Amino acids: CASRTDSSGNTIYF.

This clonotype occurred a few times. The V and J genes are TRBV7-9 and TRBJ2-7, with no clear D. Germline assignment: CDR1 SEHNR and CDR2 FQNEAQ (reference sequence). The CDR3 sequence is 12 residues long. The ends were cut back, 5 bases at V and 2 bases at J, with 7 bases in the middle. CDR3 in DNA: TGTGCCAGCAGCGCCTCGACCTACGAGCAGTACTTC. As protein: CASSASTYEQYF.

This clonotype was seen many times. The chain combines TRBV7-9 with TRBJ2-1; D is possibly TRBD2 (6 bases). Trimming pared 1 base from V and 4 bases from J, leaving 11 bases between. The CDR3 loop spans 15 amino acids. Per the germline V gene, CDR1 is SEHNR and CDR2 is FQNEAQ (reference sequence). The CDR3 protein is CASSLVLADYNEQFF. The CDR3 DNA follows: TGTGCCAGCAGCTTAGTTTTAGCGGATTACAATGAGCAGTTCTTC.

In this sample, this clonotype turned up many times. The chain employs TRBV7-8 and TRBJ1-5, with D hard to call. The CDR3 totals 14 residues. The germline gives CDR1 SGHVS, CDR2 FQNEAQ. Trimming cost V 4 bases and J 3 bases, with 10 bases left between them. CDR3 DNA sequence: TGTGCCAGCAGCTATACGGATTACAATCAGCCCCAGCATTTT. Its protein is CASSYTDYNQPQHF.

This clonotype was seen ten or more times. The chain is built from TRBV4-3 and TRBJ1-3; no definite D call. The germline CDR1 and CDR2 sequences are LGHNA and YSLEER. Trimming took 2 bases from V and 0 from J, leaving 5 bases between them. This CDR3 is 14 amino acids long. The CDR3 nucleotides are TGCGCCAGCAGCCAAACAAGCTCTGGAAACACCATATATTTT. Its translation is CASSQTSSGNTIYF.

The V gene is TRBV9, the J gene TRBJ1-1; 8 nucleotides agree with TRBD1. The germline gives CDR1 SGDLS, CDR2 YYNGEE. CDR3 length: 18 residues. V trimming: 0 bases; J trimming: 4 bases; junction bases outside the gene matches: 14. The CDR3 loop reads CASSVADGRGPGGTEAFF. The DNA for the CDR3 is TGTGCCAGCAGCGTAGCTGACGGCAGGGGGCCTGGGGGCACTGAAGCTTTCTTT.

The table lists this clonotype with a few counts. V usage is TRBV19 and J usage is TRBJ1-4; perhaps TRBD1 as D (6 bases). CDR1 and CDR2 (germline): LNHDA, SQIVND (reference sequence). CDR3 length: 14 amino acids. V gave up 8 bases and J gave up 8 bases, with 18 bases separating them. The CDR3 DNA follows: TGTGCCAGTGGCCACAGGGTAAAGGAGGAAAAACTGTTTTTT. It translates to CASGHRVKEEKLFF.

V usage is TRBV7-9 and J usage is TRBJ2-3; 12 bases are a match to TRBD2. The germline V gene has CDR1 SEHNR and CDR2 FQNEAQ (reference sequence). The junction had 10 bases not matched to a gene; V was cut back by 6 bases and J by 6 bases. The CDR3 runs to 16 residues. The CDR3 loop reads CASRHNLAGGPDTQYF. For the CDR3, the DNA is TGTGCCAGCAGACACAATCTAGCGGGAGGGCCGGATACGCAGTATTTT.

The V and J genes are TRBV5-1 and TRBJ2-1; 14 bases are a match to TRBD2. The CDR3 is 15 residues long. The V gene's germline CDR1 is SGHRS and CDR2 YFSETQ. Trimming took 3 bases from V and 8 from J; bases not matched to a gene: 4. The CDR3 sequence is CASSSGLAGEDEQFF. The CDR3, as DNA: TGCGCCAGCAGCTCGGGACTAGCGGGAGAAGATGAGCAGTTCTTC.

The rearrangement links TRBV11-2 to TRBJ1-6; 9 bases agree with TRBD1. This CDR3 has 14 residues. Trimming at V came to 3 bases and at J to 10 bases, leaving 4 bases not matched to a gene. From germline, CDR1 is SGHAT and CDR2 FQNNGV. CDR3 sequence reads: CASSFPGQGSPLHF. The CDR3 DNA is TGTGCCAGCAGCTTTCCCGGACAGGGGTCACCCCTCCACTTT.

This clonotype was seen repeatedly, ten times or more. V usage is TRBV20-1 and J usage is TRBJ1-2; D is perhaps TRBD1 (5 bases). CDR1 is DFQATT, CDR2 SNEGSKA, per germline (reference sequence). The germline V and J ends were trimmed by 0 bases and 4 bases, with 12 bases remaining between them. The CDR3 is 14 amino acids. CDR3 nucleotides: TGCAGTGCTAGAGATCCCGACAGTCCCTATGGCTACACCTTC. Protein: CSARDPDSPYGYTF.

This clonotype has at least ten counts. The V gene is TRBV7-2, the J gene TRBJ2-2; no clear D. CDR1 is SGHTA, CDR2 FQGNSA, per germline. Deletions cut 0 bases from V and 2 bases from J, with 16 bases between. The CDR3 is made up of 18 amino acids. CDR3 sequence (DNA): TGTGCCAGCAGCTTAGCACGGCGTCGAGGCTCTAACACCGGGGAGCTGTTTTTT. Translated: CASSLARRRGSNTGELFF.

This clonotype was recorded many times. The chain joins TRBV12-3 or TRBV12-4 to TRBJ2-7; D may match TRBD1 or TRBD2 (6 bases each). The CDR3 is made up of 15 amino acids. Trimming took off 8 bases at V and 1 base at J, with 18 bases between the two ends. The CDR3 region has the DNA TGTGCCAGCGCTCGCGGCGGGACACTGTCCTACGAGCAGTACTTC. The encoded protein is CASARGGTLSYEQYF.

This clonotype was seen repeatedly, ten times or more. V and J are TRBV13 and TRBJ1-1; 10 nucleotides match TRBD1. V lost 5 bases to trimming and J lost 1 base; unmatched junction nucleotides: 4. CDR1 and CDR2 (germline): PRHDT, FYEKMQ (reference sequence). The CDR3 extends over 15 amino acids. Here the CDR3 reads CASSRTGGENTEAFF. CDR3 DNA sequence: TGTGCCAGCAGCCGGACAGGGGGGGAGAACACTGAAGCTTTCTTT.

This clonotype showed up many times. The J gene is TRBJ2-7, the V gene TRBV12-3 or TRBV12-4; maybe TRBD2 (5 bases). V lost 6 bases to trimming and J lost 4 bases, with 16 bases between them. This CDR3 comprises 14 residues. The CDR3 DNA reads TGTGCCAGCAGCGATCGTAGCGCTTCTTACGAGCAGTACTTC. This codes for CASSDRSASYEQYF.

This clonotype has at least ten counts. The V and J genes are TRBV24-1 and TRBJ1-1; TRBD1 matches at 9 bases. The ends lost 9 bases at V and 0 bases at J; junction bases unmatched: 4. Germline V CDR1 and CDR2: KGHDR, SFDVKD. The length of the CDR3 is 14 residues. The CDR3 coding sequence is TGTGCCACCTGGGACAGGGATGTGAACACTGAAGCTTTCTTT. Protein product: CATWDRDVNTEAFF.

The sample holds many counts of this clonotype. The chain employs TRBV5-1 and TRBJ2-7, with D possibly matching TRBD1 (6 bases). Germline lookup yields CDR1 SGHRS and CDR2 YFSETQ. This CDR3 spans 14 amino acids. V lost 4 bases, J lost 2 bases, and 13 bases lay in between. CDR3 DNA: TGCGCCAGCAGCCCTACCGGGACACCCTACGAGCAGTACTTC. It encodes CASSPTGTPYEQYF.

Many counts were recorded for this clonotype. The chain has TRBV27 and TRBJ1-3, with 7 bases aligning to TRBD1. With V trimmed by 6 bases and J by 0 bases, 8 bases remained unmatched. Germline CDR1 is MNHEY and CDR2 is SMNVEV (reference sequence). The CDR3 contains 16 residues. CDR3 sequence reads: CASRTNRGPSGNTIYF. For the CDR3, the DNA is TGTGCCAGCAGGACAAACAGGGGCCCCTCTGGAAACACCATATATTTT.

The rearrangement joins TRBV6-1 to TRBJ2-1; D perhaps matches TRBD1 (6 bases). The V gene's germline CDR1 is MNHNS and CDR2 SASEGT. V was pared by 1 base and J by 8 bases, with 21 bases between. This CDR3 comprises 17 residues. In DNA, the CDR3 is TGTGCCAGCAGTGAAGTCACTACAGGGTTGCGGGTTGATGAGCAGTTCTTC. Its protein product is CASSEVTTGLRVDEQFF.

This chain joins TRBV5-1 and TRBJ2-1; TRBD1 or TRBD2 may be the D gene (5 bases each). V was pared by 0 bases and J by 8 bases, with 9 bases between. Germline loops: CDR1 SGHRS, CDR2 YFSETQ. The CDR3 has 13 residues. In DNA form, the CDR3 reads TGCGCCAGCAGCTTGGAGGTGGGACATGAGCAGTTCTTC. It translates to CASSLEVGHEQFF.

This clonotype was counted once. The chain joins TRBV5-1 to TRBJ2-1; TRBD2 aligns across 10 bases. V shed 4 bases, J shed 4 bases, and the junction held 8 bases outside the gene matches. The CDR3 contains 16 residues. Germline V CDR1 and CDR2: SGHRS, YFSETQ. CDR3 in DNA: TGCGCCAGCAGCCCTCAGTCTAGCGGGGGTTACAATGAGCAGTTCTTC. Residues: CASSPQSSGGYNEQFF. The full variable domain, its missing parts supplied by reference TRBV5-1 and TRBJ2-1, is KAGVTQTPRYLIKTRGQQVTLSCSPISGHRSVSWYQQTPGQGLQFLFEYFSETQRNKGNFPGRFSGRQFSNSRSEMNVSTLELGDSALYLCASSPQSSGGYNEQFFGPGTRLTVL.

Many counts were recorded for this clonotype. This rearrangement joins TRBV6-5 to TRBJ2-5; D possibly corresponds to TRBD1 (5 bases). The V gene's germline CDR1 is MNHEY and CDR2 SVGAGI. The CDR3 contains 14 residues. V lost 8 bases to trimming and J lost 2 bases, with 15 bases between them. The chain's CDR3 is CASGIGALQETQYF. CDR3 sequence (DNA): TGTGCCAGCGGTATAGGGGCCTTACAAGAGACCCAGTACTTC.

This clonotype was found many times. The rearrangement links TRBV11-2 to TRBJ2-1, with 7 bases aligning to TRBD2. This CDR3 comprises 16 residues. Germline CDR1 reads SGHAT; CDR2 reads FQNNGV. V lost 3 bases, J lost 2 bases, and 7 bases stayed unmatched. This CDR3 is CASSLQPGGTYNEQFF. The CDR3 DNA is TGTGCCAGCAGCTTGCAACCGGGGGGAACCTACAATGAGCAGTTCTTC.

The table lists this clonotype with a few counts. V gene TRBV29-1 combines with J gene TRBJ2-7, with D possibly TRBD2 on 5 matching bases. Trimming pared 4 bases from V and 0 bases from J, leaving 10 bases between. Germline CDR1 is SQVTM and CDR2 is ANQGSEA. CDR3 length: 13 residues. This CDR3 is CSVVGGASYEQYF. CDR3 DNA: TGCAGCGTTGTAGGAGGCGCCTCCTACGAGCAGTACTTC.

The rearrangement joins TRBV10-3 to TRBJ2-7; D is possibly TRBD1 (5 bases). Germline assignment: CDR1 ENHRY and CDR2 SYGVKD. CDR3 size: 12 residues. V shed 6 bases and J shed 3 bases, with 9 bases lying between them. The CDR3 is CAIRDTSYEQYF. Written as DNA, the CDR3 is TGTGCCATCAGGGACACGAGCTACGAGCAGTACTTC.

This clonotype was picked up a small number of times. The J gene is TRBJ2-1, the V gene TRBV10-1; maybe TRBD2 (5 bases). Germline loops: CDR1 WNHNN, CDR2 SYGVQD (reference sequence). The CDR3 consists of 14 residues. Trimming cost V 5 bases and J 9 bases, with 17 bases left between them. CDR3 in DNA: TGCGCCAGCAGTAGTATCGGTAGAGGGAGTGAGCAGTTCTTC. Translating it yields CASSSIGRGSEQFF.

The rearrangement uses TRBV20-1 and TRBJ1-2, with a weak D call TRBD1 (5 bases). V was clipped by 7 bases and J by 4 bases, with 13 bases between them. This CDR3 is built from 12 residues. Germline V gene data show CDR1 as DFQATT and CDR2 as SNEGSKA (reference sequence). CDR3 amino acids: CSGIKDSYGYTF. In DNA, the CDR3 is TGCAGTGGCATCAAAGACAGCTATGGCTACACCTTC.

There are a few counts of this clonotype. The rearrangement uses TRBV5-1 and TRBJ2-3; no clear D gene. V lost 4 bases to trimming and J lost 6 bases, with 24 bases between them. CDR1 is SGHRS and CDR2 is YFSETQ in the germline V gene. CDR3 size: 17 residues. CDR3 loop: CASSQDGAVIGIDTQYF. The CDR3 DNA follows: TGCGCCAGCAGCCAGGACGGCGCGGTGATCGGTATTGATACGCAGTATTTT.

There are many counts of this clonotype. The chain carries TRBV5-5 and TRBJ2-3; TRBD2 is a possible D gene (6 bases). The germline CDR1 and CDR2 sequences are SGHKS and YYEKEE (reference sequence). Between the trimmed V and J ends, which lost 1 base and 6 bases, there was a span of 15 bases. This CDR3 is built from 15 residues. The CDR3, as DNA: TGTGCCAGCAGCTTGTCCGGGGGTCGCCGGGATACGCAGTATTTT. This translates into CASSLSGGRRDTQYF.

This clonotype was recorded at least ten times. The chain links TRBV2 to TRBJ2-7; tentative D call: TRBD2 (6 bases). CDR3 size: 13 residues. Germline CDR1 is SNHLY and CDR2 is FYNNEI. Trimming removed 6 bases from V and 3 bases from J, with 12 bases in between. The CDR3 DNA reads as TGTGCCAGCAGGTTTGGGGGACTCTACGAGCAGTACTTC. This encodes CASRFGGLYEQYF.

This clonotype was detected many times. The V call is TRBV20-1, the J call TRBJ2-3, with 11 nucleotides matching TRBD1. V lost 5 bases, J lost 2 bases, and 3 bases stayed unmatched. This CDR3 has 14 amino acids. Germline V gives CDR1 DFQATT, CDR2 SNEGSKA (reference sequence). CDR3 in amino acids: CSADGQGATDTQYF. DNA for the CDR3: TGCAGTGCTGACGGACAGGGGGCCACAGATACGCAGTATTTT.

The chain employs TRBV7-8 and TRBJ2-7, with a tentative D call TRBD2 (6 bases). V lost 0 bases and J lost 0, with 9 bases in between. CDR3 size: 15 residues. The germline gives CDR1 SGHVS, CDR2 FQNEAQ. CDR3 coding DNA: TGTGCCAGCAGCTTAGCTGGAGGGAGCTCCTACGAGCAGTACTTC. Its translation: CASSLAGGSSYEQYF.